The sequence of this T cell receptor (beta chain) was determined in a study of neurological immune-mediated disorders. Broader study findings: In HTLV-1-associated myelopathy, TCR clonal expansion was greatest, whereas multiple sclerosis had the least, falling below healthy controls.

This sample's time point: longitudinal time-point 3. 5'RACE with 10-nucleotide random UMIs generated the cDNA. TCRdb re-called the 5' RACE reads through MiXCR, storing one row per CDR3 protein. The data show roughly 100,000 distinct CDR3 sequences, less than 14% seen once. This clonotype was seen at least ten times. As yet, its antigen is unknown. This CDR3 spans 17 amino acids. V lost 3 bases, J lost 0 bases, and 6 bases stayed unmatched. CDR1 is KGHDR, CDR2 SFDVKD, per germline. The receptor's source is a female donor with HTLV-1-associated myelopathy (HAM/TSP). This chain joins TRBV24-1 and TRBJ2-4, with TRBD1 matching over 8 bases. The specimen sequenced was PBMCs. This CDR3 is CATSDGQGPSAKNIQYF. The DNA of the CDR3 is TGTGCCACCAGTGATGGACAGGGACCCTCAGCCAAAAACATTCAGTACTTC.